The 6 T cell receptor beta chains below were found in one sample sequenced in a study of radiotherapy plus CTLA-4 blockade in lung cancer. Clones were sequenced by immunoSEQ multiplex PCR, and TCRdb holds only the in-frame ones, with some missing. The sample contains approximately 77,000 clones, 78% of which appear only once. The sequenced sample was peripheral blood, obtained from a patient treated with radiotherapy plus ipilimumab. The receptors were gathered from a human donor with non-small cell lung cancer whose response to radiotherapy plus ipilimumab could not be evaluated. Some clones in this sample may be carry-over from other donors' samples.

The chain has TRBV5-1 and TRBJ2-2; D perhaps matches TRBD1 (6 bases). Germline CDR1 reads SGHRS; CDR2 reads YFSETQ. The CDR3 is 14 residues long. V lost 6 bases and J lost 6, with 15 bases in between. CDR3 sequence: CASTQGTNAGELFF. In nucleotides, the CDR3 is TGCGCCAGCACTCAGGGGACAAATGCCGGGGAGCTGTTTTTT.

The V and J genes are TRBV5-1 and TRBJ1-1, with a possible D match to TRBD1 (6 bases). Germline V gene sequence: CDR1 SGHRS, CDR2 YFSETQ. V lost 0 bases, J lost 5 bases, and 14 bases lay in between. The CDR3 loop spans 15 amino acids. CDR3 in DNA: TGCGCCAGCAGCTTGGACGGATACAGGGTTACTGAAGCTTTCTTT. As protein: CASSLDGYRVTEAFF.

The rearrangement joins TRBV2 to TRBJ1-5; 7 bases align to TRBD1. CDR1 is SNHLY and CDR2 is FYNNEI in the germline V gene. The length of the CDR3 is 15 residues. V was pared by 5 bases and J by 3 bases, with 7 bases of the junction left unmatched. The CDR3 loop is CASSLAGGNNQPQHF. The CDR3 coding sequence is TGTGCCAGCAGTCTGGCAGGGGGGAACAATCAGCCCCAGCATTTT.

The chain recombines TRBV4-3 with TRBJ1-4; D remains ambiguous. V was shortened by 0 bases and J by 5 bases, with 7 bases between the two germline ends. This CDR3 region has 14 residues. The germline CDR1 and CDR2 sequences are LGHNA and YSLEER. CDR3 DNA: TGCGCCAGCAGCCAAGATCAGCGAAATGAAAAACTGTTTTTT. As protein: CASSQDQRNEKLFF.

This sequence joins TRBV11-2 and TRBJ2-5; D is uncertain. This CDR3 comprises 15 residues. CDR1 is SGHAT and CDR2 is FQNNGV in the germline V gene. The V end lost 2 bases, the J end lost 1 base, and 11 bases lay between the germline ends. The CDR3 sequence: CASSLYSPVQETQYF. As DNA, the CDR3 is TGTGCCAGCAGCTTATACAGTCCGGTCCAAGAGACCCAGTACTTC. Complete variable domain (other parts from reference TRBV11-2 and TRBJ2-5): EAGVAQSPRYKIIEKRQSVAFWCNPISGHATLYWYQQILGQGPKLLIQFQNNGVVDDSQLPKDRFSAERLKGVDSTLKIQPAKLEDSAVYLCASSLYSPVQETQYFGPGTRLLVL.

This chain joins TRBV2 and TRBJ2-5; D call uncertain. Germline V gene data show CDR1 as SNHLY and CDR2 as FYNNEI. The CDR3 consists of 12 residues. V lost 7 bases and J lost 5, with 11 bases in between. CDR3 residues: CASKRAGETQYF. As DNA, the CDR3 is TGTGCCAGCAAGAGAGCAGGCGAGACCCAGTACTTC.